A selection of T cell receptor beta chains follows, all from one sample in a study of PD-L1 blockade in urothelial cancer. Data came from immunoSEQ multiplex PCR; TCRdb stores just in-frame clones and leaves some out. This sample has some 16,000 clones, with around 89% found just once. The source was PBMCs, collected around atezolizumab (anti-PD-L1) treatment. These receptors were collected from an older man with urothelial cancer. Both conserved end residues are part of each CDR3. D genes are given only for firm matches. Clone size appears in some rows only: once, few, many, or a class for an expanded clone.

NA TRBJ2-7 TRBV4-1 NA CASSQLLYTGGNYEQYF TGCGCCAGCAGCCAACTACTTTATACCGGGGGAAACTACGAGCAGTACTTC
NA TRBJ2-3 TRBV19 NA CASSIDRGDTQYF TGTGCCAGTAGTATAGATCGAGGAGATACGCAGTATTTT
NA TRBJ2-5 TRBV5-5 TRBD2 CASSLVASGGPQETQYF TGTGCCAGCAGCTTGGTCGCTAGCGGGGGGCCTCAAGAGACCCAGTACTTC
NA TRBJ1-6 TRBV28 TRBD1 CASSLYDRGPSPLHF TGTGCCAGCAGTTTATACGACAGGGGGCCTTCACCCCTCCACTTT
NA TRBJ1-4 TRBV19 TRBD1 CASAAGGTNEKLFF TGTGCCAGTGCGGCAGGGGGTACTAATGAAAAACTGTTTTTT
NA TRBJ1-2 TRBV4-1 TRBD1 CASSQRKGPGTGAPQSYTF TGCGCCAGCAGCCAGAGGAAGGGACCCGGGACAGGGGCGCCTCAGAGCTACACCTTC
once TRBJ2-3 TRBV11-3 NA CASSSGDTHTDTQYF TGTGCCAGCAGCTCCGGGGACACCCACACAGATACGCAGTATTTT
once TRBJ1-1 TRBV27 TRBD1 CAIWSGQGNTEAFF TGTGCCATCTGGTCGGGACAGGGTAACACTGAAGCTTTCTTT
NA TRBJ2-1 TRBV5-6 NA CASSSTVEYKPFF TGTGCCAGCAGCTCGACAGTTGAATATAAACCGTTCTTC
NA TRBJ2-3 TRBV7-6 NA CASTPLGHTDTQYF TGTGCCAGCACGCCTCTGGGACACACAGATACGCAGTATTTT
NA TRBJ2-2 TRBV6-1 TRBD1 CASSVMDRDTGELFF TGTGCCAGCAGTGTTATGGACAGGGACACCGGGGAGCTGTTTTTT
NA TRBJ1-1 TRBV28 TRBD1 CASSQPGGSNTEAFF TGTGCCAGCAGCCAACCAGGGGGATCGAACACTGAAGCTTTCTTT
NA TRBJ2-3 TRBV19 NA CASSTRSRTQGTDTQYF TGTGCCAGTAGTACTAGATCTCGGACACAAGGCACAGATACGCAGTATTTT
NA TRBJ1-2 TRBV6-5 NA CASSFSQQGRGYTF TGTGCCAGCAGTTTTTCACAACAGGGTCGGGGCTACACCTTC
NA TRBJ2-3 TRBV9 NA CASSTRRGASTDTQYF TGTGCCAGCAGCACCCGTCGCGGTGCTAGCACAGATACGCAGTATTTT
NA TRBJ1-1 TRBV5-5 NA CASSPNTEAFF TGTGCCAGCAGCCCTAACACTGAAGCTTTCTTT
NA TRBJ2-3 TRBV10-3 NA CAISGYTDTQYF TGTGCCATCAGTGGTTATACAGATACGCAGTATTTT
NA TRBJ1-3 TRBV6-1 NA CASSEAWGAGNTIYF TGTGCCAGCAGTGAAGCTTGGGGGGCTGGAAACACCATATATTTT
once TRBJ2-5 TRBV6-5 NA CASRAGHSLGAQYF TGTGCCAGCAGGGCGGGGCATTCCCTAGGGGCCCAGTACTTC
NA TRBJ1-1 TRBV7-8 TRBD1 CASSPPGTVNTEAFF TGTGCCAGCAGCCCCCCCGGGACAGTGAACACTGAAGCTTTCTTT
NA TRBJ2-3 TRBV6-1 NA CATNVGPDTQYF TGTGCCACCAACGTGGGGCCAGATACGCAGTATTTT
NA TRBJ2-3 TRBV7-9 NA CASSETKFRGTDTQYF TGTGCCAGCAGCGAAACTAAGTTTCGGGGCACAGATACGCAGTATTTT
NA TRBJ2-3 TRBV10-1 TRBD2 CASSEGRGSSKQYF TGCGCCAGCAGTGAAGGGCGGGGGTCTAGCAAGCAGTATTTT
NA TRBJ2-7 TRBV30 NA CAWRQATYEQYF TGTGCCTGGAGACAGGCAACCTACGAGCAGTACTTC
NA TRBJ2-2 TRBV28 TRBD1 CASSRTGGFGELFF TGTGCCAGCAGCCGGACAGGGGGCTTCGGGGAGCTGTTTTTT